This TCR beta chain was obtained from a study of CD8 T cells in ankylosing spondylitis. General study points: Relatively scarce in peripheral blood, disease-linked clones were CD8+. Reportedly, disease-linked clones are significantly enriched in ankylosing spondylitis patients' matched synovial fluid. There were earlier reports of some motif variants in reactive arthritis synovial fluid and blood.

Researchers built TCR beta libraries using quantitative 5'-RACE with molecular barcodes. TCRdb redid the calling of the 5' RACE reads with MiXCR, one entry per CDR3 protein. The sample has over 200,000 distinct CDR3 sequences, 10% to 13% seen once. This clonotype was found many times. Its antigen remains unidentified. The V end was cut by 2 bases, the J end by 4 bases, with 10 bases between. The germline CDR1 and CDR2 sequences are SEHNR and FQNEAQ (reference sequence). The CDR3 spans 14 residues. Material for sequencing was blood, either unsorted or a sorted T cell fraction (not recorded which). The receptor's source is a male donor with ankylosing spondylitis or in good health (not recorded which). The chain carries TRBV7-9 and TRBJ2-3; D is ambiguous. The CDR3 sequence is CASSLNPGSDTQYF. The CDR3 DNA sequence: TGTGCCAGCAGCTTAAATCCAGGCTCAGATACGCAGTATTTT. The variable domain in full, with the rest retrieved from reference TRBV7-9 and TRBJ2-3, is DTGVSQNPRHKITKRGQNVTFRCDPISEHNRLYWYRQTLGQGPEFLTYFQNEAQLEKSRLLSDRFSAERPKGSFSTLEIQRTEQGDSAMYLCASSLNPGSDTQYFGPGTRLTVL.